Listed below are T cell receptor beta chains from one sample, sequenced in a study of blood T cell repertoires in COVID-19. TCRdb's table, derived via immunoSEQ multiplex PCR, lists solely in-frame clones and lacks some. The sample comprises about 350,000 clones, around nine tenths of which are singletons, and roughly 7.1% rests with the top ten. The sequenced material came from peripheral blood. These receptors were obtained from an older woman with COVID-19, enrolled during active disease. Both conserved end residues are part of each CDR3. Each record gives: D gene, J gene, V gene, CDR3 length, clone size, CDR3 protein, CDR3 DNA. A D gene is named only where the DNA matches it firmly. Only part of the rows carry a size: once, few, many, or a class if the clone is expanded.

d_gene: TRBD2
j_gene: TRBJ2-5
v_gene: TRBV29-1
len: 13
abundance: -
CDR3aa: CSVVGGLEETQYF
CDR3nt: TGCAGCGTTGTCGGGGGACTAGAAGAGACCCAGTACTTC

d_gene: -
j_gene: TRBJ1-4
v_gene: TRBV25-1
len: 14
abundance: -
CDR3aa: CASSESSRGAKLFF
CDR3nt: TGTGCCAGCAGTGAATCTTCCCGGGGAGCTAAACTGTTTTTT

d_gene: TRBD1
j_gene: TRBJ2-5
v_gene: TRBV9
len: 13
abundance: few
CDR3aa: CASSVEDRETQYF
CDR3nt: TGTGCCAGCAGCGTAGAGGACAGGGAGACCCAGTACTTC

d_gene: -
j_gene: TRBJ2-1
v_gene: TRBV7-6
len: 12
abundance: once
CDR3aa: CASSLVRNEQFF
CDR3nt: TGTGCCAGCAGCTTAGTGCGGAATGAGCAGTTCTTC

d_gene: -
j_gene: TRBJ1-2
v_gene: TRBV18
len: 16
abundance: -
CDR3aa: CASSPTRELGDYGYTF
CDR3nt: TGTGCCAGCTCGCCCACCCGGGAGCTTGGCGACTATGGCTACACCTTC

d_gene: -
j_gene: TRBJ1-1
v_gene: TRBV7-9
len: 14
abundance: -
CDR3aa: CASSLEQGSTEAFF
CDR3nt: TGTGCCAGCAGCTTGGAGCAGGGAAGCACTGAAGCTTTCTTT

d_gene: TRBD1
j_gene: TRBJ1-1
v_gene: TRBV6-2/TRBV6-3
len: 13
abundance: -
CDR3aa: CASSMRQGIEAFF
CDR3nt: TGTGCCAGCAGTATGCGACAGGGGATTGAAGCTTTCTTT

d_gene: -
j_gene: TRBJ2-7
v_gene: TRBV28
len: 14
abundance: few
CDR3aa: CASSLQAASYEQYF
CDR3nt: TGTGCCAGCAGCCTACAGGCCGCCTCCTACGAGCAGTACTTC

d_gene: -
j_gene: TRBJ2-2
v_gene: TRBV21-1
len: 15
abundance: -
CDR3aa: CASSKDSQNTGELFF
CDR3nt: TGTGCCAGCAGCAAAGACTCCCAGAACACCGGGGAGCTGTTTTTT

d_gene: -
j_gene: TRBJ1-5
v_gene: TRBV6-5
len: 12
abundance: -
CDR3aa: CATLQGNQPQHF
CDR3nt: TGTGCCACGCTACAGGGTAATCAGCCCCAGCATTTT

d_gene: -
j_gene: TRBJ1-1
v_gene: TRBV19
len: 14
abundance: -
CDR3aa: CASSVYRGGTEAFF
CDR3nt: TGTGCCAGTAGTGTGTATCGGGGAGGCACTGAAGCTTTCTTT

d_gene: TRBD2
j_gene: TRBJ2-1
v_gene: TRBV5-1
len: 15
abundance: -
CDR3aa: CASSLNSGGYNEQFF
CDR3nt: TGCGCCAGCAGCTTGAATAGCGGGGGGTACAATGAGCAGTTCTTC

d_gene: TRBD1
j_gene: TRBJ2-7
v_gene: TRBV7-7
len: 15
abundance: -
CDR3aa: CASSLGQGFSYEQYF
CDR3nt: TGTGCCAGCAGCTTGGGACAGGGGTTCTCCTACGAGCAGTACTTC

d_gene: TRBD2
j_gene: TRBJ2-3
v_gene: TRBV6-6
len: 18
abundance: -
CDR3aa: CASSPQRPGLDGADTQYF
CDR3nt: TGTGCCAGCAGTCCTCAGAGGCCGGGACTAGACGGGGCAGATACGCAGTATTTT

d_gene: -
j_gene: TRBJ2-7
v_gene: TRBV3-1/TRBV3-2
len: 14
abundance: few
CDR3aa: CASSQGAGKNEQYF
CDR3nt: TGTGCCAGCAGCCAGGGGGCCGGTAAAAACGAGCAGTACTTC

d_gene: -
j_gene: TRBJ1-2
v_gene: TRBV6-2/TRBV6-3
len: 15
abundance: -
CDR3aa: CASSWIPGHNYGYTF
CDR3nt: TGTGCCAGCAGTTGGATCCCGGGACACAACTATGGCTACACCTTC

d_gene: -
j_gene: TRBJ2-2
v_gene: TRBV5-1
len: 12
abundance: -
CDR3aa: CASSSNTGELFF
CDR3nt: TGCGCCAGCAGCTCAAACACCGGGGAGCTGTTTTTT

d_gene: TRBD2
j_gene: TRBJ2-1
v_gene: TRBV3-1/TRBV3-2
len: 17
abundance: -
CDR3aa: CASSQGTSGGASNEQFF
CDR3nt: TGTGCCAGCAGCCAAGGGACTAGCGGGGGGGCGAGTAATGAGCAGTTCTTC

d_gene: -
j_gene: TRBJ1-1
v_gene: TRBV6-5
len: 14
abundance: -
CDR3aa: CASSYSEIGTEAFF
CDR3nt: TGTGCCAGCAGTTACTCAGAGATCGGCACTGAAGCTTTCTTT

d_gene: -
j_gene: TRBJ1-5
v_gene: TRBV5-6
len: 13
abundance: -
CDR3aa: CASSSGFDQPQHF
CDR3nt: TGTGCCAGCAGCTCAGGATTTGATCAGCCCCAGCATTTT

d_gene: -
j_gene: TRBJ2-3
v_gene: TRBV7-3
len: 15
abundance: -
CDR3aa: CASSLTVSDTDTQYF
CDR3nt: TGTGCCAGCAGCTTAACAGTCAGCGACACAGATACGCAGTATTTT

d_gene: TRBD2
j_gene: TRBJ2-3
v_gene: TRBV12-5
len: 16
abundance: -
CDR3aa: CASGLTLGGVTDTQYF
CDR3nt: TGTGCTAGTGGTTTGACCTTGGGGGGGGTCACAGATACGCAGTATTTT

d_gene: -
j_gene: TRBJ1-2
v_gene: TRBV27
len: 14
abundance: once
CDR3aa: CASSSHRTNYGYTF
CDR3nt: TGTGCCAGCAGTTCTCACAGGACTAACTATGGCTACACCTTC

d_gene: -
j_gene: TRBJ1-6
v_gene: TRBV3-1/TRBV3-2
len: 16
abundance: -
CDR3aa: CASSLGPSGDNSPLHF
CDR3nt: TGTGCCAGCAGCCTCGGCCCGTCGGGGGACAATTCACCCCTCCACTTT

d_gene: -
j_gene: TRBJ1-5
v_gene: TRBV2
len: 18
abundance: -
CDR3aa: CASSEFVRRSYSNQPQHF
CDR3nt: TGTGCCAGCAGTGAATTCGTCAGAAGAAGTTATAGCAATCAGCCCCAGCATTTT

d_gene: -
j_gene: TRBJ2-7
v_gene: TRBV12-3/TRBV12-4
len: 11
abundance: -
CDR3aa: CASSFVGKQYF
CDR3nt: TGTGCCAGCAGTTTCGTTGGCAAGCAGTACTTC

d_gene: TRBD2
j_gene: TRBJ2-3
v_gene: TRBV4-1
len: 17
abundance: -
CDR3aa: CASSQDRRGKGTDTQYF
CDR3nt: TGCGCCAGCAGCCAAGATAGGCGGGGGAAAGGAACAGATACGCAGTATTTT

d_gene: TRBD2
j_gene: TRBJ2-6
v_gene: TRBV5-1
len: 17
abundance: once
CDR3aa: CASSPRGGPAGANVLTF
CDR3nt: TGCGCCAGCAGCCCTCGGGGGGGGCCCGCTGGGGCCAACGTCCTGACTTTC

d_gene: -
j_gene: TRBJ2-2
v_gene: TRBV5-1
len: 13
abundance: many
CDR3aa: CASSLGGPGELFF
CDR3nt: TGCGCCAGCAGCTTGGGAGGGCCCGGGGAGCTGTTTTTT

d_gene: -
j_gene: TRBJ1-1
v_gene: TRBV14
len: 13
abundance: -
CDR3aa: CASSQNEGTEAFF
CDR3nt: TGTGCCAGCAGCCAAAACGAGGGCACTGAAGCTTTCTTT

d_gene: -
j_gene: TRBJ2-1
v_gene: TRBV6-2/TRBV6-3
len: 14
abundance: -
CDR3aa: CASSDESSPHEQFF
CDR3nt: TGTGCCAGCAGCGACGAATCTAGTCCGCATGAGCAGTTCTTC

d_gene: TRBD2
j_gene: TRBJ2-2
v_gene: TRBV7-2
len: 16
abundance: -
CDR3aa: CASSLARTSGTGELFF
CDR3nt: TGTGCCAGCAGCTTAGCTAGGACTAGCGGCACCGGGGAGCTGTTTTTT

d_gene: -
j_gene: TRBJ1-2
v_gene: TRBV7-3
len: 13
abundance: -
CDR3aa: CASSPDGNYGYTF
CDR3nt: TGTGCCAGCAGTCCCGACGGGAACTATGGCTACACCTTC

d_gene: -
j_gene: TRBJ1-6
v_gene: TRBV6-1
len: 14
abundance: -
CDR3aa: CASSELFGNSPLHF
CDR3nt: TGTGCCAGCAGTGAACTTTTCGGGAATTCACCCCTCCACTTT

d_gene: TRBD1
j_gene: TRBJ2-1
v_gene: TRBV10-1
len: 15
abundance: -
CDR3aa: CASQSATGGVNEQFF
CDR3nt: TGCGCCAGCCAGTCCGCGACAGGGGGGGTGAATGAGCAGTTCTTC

d_gene: -
j_gene: TRBJ1-2
v_gene: TRBV28
len: 15
abundance: -
CDR3aa: CASSLGGYANYGYTF
CDR3nt: TGTGCCAGCAGTTTAGGGGGGTATGCTAACTATGGCTACACCTTC

d_gene: -
j_gene: TRBJ1-3
v_gene: TRBV27
len: 14
abundance: -
CDR3aa: CASSLAGPGNTIYF
CDR3nt: TGTGCCAGCAGTTTGGCAGGGCCAGGAAACACCATATATTTT

d_gene: -
j_gene: TRBJ1-1
v_gene: TRBV7-9
len: 15
abundance: once
CDR3aa: CASSSNSGMSTEAFF
CDR3nt: TGTGCCAGCAGCTCGAACTCAGGGATGAGCACTGAAGCTTTCTTT

d_gene: TRBD1
j_gene: TRBJ1-1
v_gene: TRBV19
len: 15
abundance: -
CDR3aa: CASSLQGSRNTEAFF
CDR3nt: TGTGCCAGTAGTCTACAGGGGTCACGGAACACTGAAGCTTTCTTT

d_gene: TRBD1
j_gene: TRBJ1-1
v_gene: TRBV19
len: 15
abundance: -
CDR3aa: CASKGQGALHTEAFF
CDR3nt: TGTGCCAGCAAGGGACAGGGGGCTTTGCACACTGAAGCTTTCTTT

d_gene: TRBD1
j_gene: TRBJ1-5
v_gene: TRBV5-8
len: 16
abundance: -
CDR3aa: CASSAGQFYSNQPQHF
CDR3nt: TGTGCCAGCAGCGCGGGACAGTTTTATAGCAATCAGCCCCAGCATTTT

d_gene: -
j_gene: TRBJ1-5
v_gene: TRBV6-6
len: 13
abundance: -
CDR3aa: CASKRAGNQPQHF
CDR3nt: TGTGCCAGCAAGCGGGCAGGGAATCAGCCCCAGCATTTT

d_gene: -
j_gene: TRBJ1-2
v_gene: TRBV30
len: 13
abundance: once
CDR3aa: CAWSVRGGQGYTF
CDR3nt: TGTGCCTGGAGTGTAAGGGGGGGCCAGGGCTACACCTTC

d_gene: -
j_gene: TRBJ1-1
v_gene: TRBV9
len: 14
abundance: -
CDR3aa: CASSVPSMNTEAFF
CDR3nt: TGTGCCAGCAGCGTCCCGAGTATGAACACTGAAGCTTTCTTT

d_gene: -
j_gene: TRBJ1-4
v_gene: TRBV13
len: 15
abundance: -
CDR3aa: CASSLRQEINEKLFF
CDR3nt: TGTGCCAGCAGCCTGAGACAGGAAATTAATGAAAAACTGTTTTTT

d_gene: TRBD1
j_gene: TRBJ2-7
v_gene: TRBV7-3
len: 15
abundance: -
CDR3aa: CASSSPGQGSYEQYF
CDR3nt: TGTGCCAGCAGCTCCCCGGGACAGGGGTCCTACGAGCAGTACTTC

d_gene: -
j_gene: TRBJ2-1
v_gene: TRBV4-3
len: 14
abundance: -
CDR3aa: CASSQERGPIEQFF
CDR3nt: TGCGCCAGCAGCCAAGAGCGGGGCCCGATTGAGCAGTTCTTC